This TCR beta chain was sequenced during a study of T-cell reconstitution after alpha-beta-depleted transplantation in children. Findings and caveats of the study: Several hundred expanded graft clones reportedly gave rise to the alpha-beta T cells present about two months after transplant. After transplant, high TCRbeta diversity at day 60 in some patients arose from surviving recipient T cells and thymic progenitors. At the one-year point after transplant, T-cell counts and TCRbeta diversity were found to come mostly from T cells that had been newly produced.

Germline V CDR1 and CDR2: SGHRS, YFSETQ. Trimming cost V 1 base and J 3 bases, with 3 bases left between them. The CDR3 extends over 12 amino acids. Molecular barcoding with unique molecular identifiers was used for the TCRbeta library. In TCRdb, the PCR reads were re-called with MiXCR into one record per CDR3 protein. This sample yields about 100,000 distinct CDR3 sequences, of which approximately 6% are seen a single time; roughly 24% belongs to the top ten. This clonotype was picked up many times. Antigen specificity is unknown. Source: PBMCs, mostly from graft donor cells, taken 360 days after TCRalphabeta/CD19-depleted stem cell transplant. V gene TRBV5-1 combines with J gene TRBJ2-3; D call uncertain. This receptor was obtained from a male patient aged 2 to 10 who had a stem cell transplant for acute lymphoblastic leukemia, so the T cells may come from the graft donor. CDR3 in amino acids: CASSLRTDTQYF. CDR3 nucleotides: TGCGCCAGCAGCTTGAGGACAGATACGCAGTATTTT.